The 11 T cell receptor beta chains below all came from one sample that was sequenced in a study of shared clonotypes between healthy human individuals. The naive CD8 population came from CD45RO-negative cells selected for CCR7, without terminally differentiated effector memory CD45RA+ cells. The protocol was immunoSEQ multiplex PCR, while the TCRdb copy is restricted to in-frame clones and leaves out a portion. The sample contains about 2.2 million clones, approximately 92% of which appear only once. Source material: naive CD8+ T cells from PBMCs. These receptors all come from a man aged 18 to 30 in good health. Some clones in this sample may be carry-over from other donors' samples.

This chain joins TRBV27 and TRBJ2-7, with 10 positions matching TRBD1. Germline V gene data show CDR1 as MNHEY and CDR2 as SMNVEV (reference sequence). This CDR3 region has 15 residues. Trimming cost V 3 bases and J 6 bases; bases outside gene matches: 8. CDR3 DNA: TGTGCCAGCAGTTTCGAGGGACAGGGGAAGGGCGAGCAGTACTTC. Translation gives CASSFEGQGKGEQYF.

This clone was counted once. The chain carries TRBV5-1 and TRBJ1-4; D is uncertain. The CDR3 spans 14 residues. CDR1 is SGHRS and CDR2 is YFSETQ in the germline V gene. V was trimmed by 2 bases and J by 2 bases, leaving 7 bases between them. The CDR3 loop is CASSFEGTNEKLFF. As DNA, the CDR3 is TGCGCCAGCAGCTTCGAGGGCACTAATGAAAAACTGTTTTTT.

The chain joins TRBV29-1 to TRBJ1-1, with a tentative D call TRBD1 (5 bases). Germline V gene sequence: CDR1 SQVTM, CDR2 ANQGSEA. V was trimmed by 4 bases and J by 10 bases, leaving 16 bases between them. There are 12 residues in the CDR3. CDR3 residues: CSVVPGPRRAFF. Here the CDR3 DNA reads TGCAGCGTTGTCCCGGGACCGAGGAGAGCTTTCTTT.

This chain connects TRBV27 to TRBJ2-7, with a weak D call TRBD2 (5 bases). The CDR3 is made up of 15 amino acids. The germline V gene encodes CDR1 MNHEY and CDR2 SMNVEV (reference sequence). V shed 2 bases and J shed 7 bases, with 18 bases lying between them. CDR3 sequence reads: CASSLAGRPEGEQYF. The CDR3 nucleotides are TGTGCCAGCAGTTTAGCGGGCAGGCCGGAAGGGGAGCAGTACTTC.

The V gene is TRBV30, the J gene TRBJ1-2; no definite D call. Germline loops: CDR1 GTSNPN, CDR2 SVGIG (reference sequence). This CDR3 has 13 amino acids. Trimming took off 0 bases at V and 8 bases at J, with 13 bases between the two ends. The CDR3 protein is CAWSVGGRGGYTF. CDR3 bases: TGTGCCTGGAGTGTGGGAGGACGTGGAGGCTACACCTTC.

The chain couples TRBV6-4 to TRBJ2-7; D is perhaps TRBD1 (6 bases). Germline V gene lookup returns CDR1 MRHNA and CDR2 SNTAGT. V was trimmed by 6 bases and J by 2 bases, leaving 11 bases between them. The CDR3 contains 13 residues. The DNA for the CDR3 is TGTGCCAGCAGCCTAGACAGGACCTACGAGCAGTACTTC. Translation gives CASSLDRTYEQYF.

The chain employs TRBV19 and TRBJ2-7, with D unclear. This CDR3 spans 15 amino acids. Trimming took 3 bases from V and 0 from J, leaving 12 bases between them. The germline CDR1 and CDR2 sequences are LNHDA and SQIVND (reference sequence). The CDR3 bases are TGTGCCAGTAGTATCTTAGCAGCGAGCTCCTACGAGCAGTACTTC. This codes for CASSILAASSYEQYF.

The V gene is TRBV27, the J gene TRBJ2-7; possibly TRBD2 for D (6 bases). This CDR3 contains 15 residues. The V end was cut by 5 bases, the J end by 2 bases, with 16 bases between. CDR1 and CDR2 from the germline V gene are MNHEY and SMNVEV (reference sequence). CDR3 in DNA: TGTGCCAGCAGTCCGAGACTAGTTCAAGCCTACGAGCAGTACTTC. This gives the protein CASSPRLVQAYEQYF.

This sequence joins TRBV19 and TRBJ1-2, with 8 positions matching TRBD1. The germline CDR1 and CDR2 sequences are LNHDA and SQIVND (reference sequence). The length of the CDR3 is 14 residues. The ends lost 4 bases at V and 3 bases at J; junction bases unmatched: 4. CDR3 coding DNA: TGTGCCAGTAGTACCCAGGGGGCAGACTATGGCTACACCTTC. It is translated as CASSTQGADYGYTF. The full variable domain, in which reference TRBV19 and TRBJ1-2 provide the parts outside the CDR3, is DGGITQSPKYLFRKEGQNVTLSCEQNLNHDAMYWYRQDPGQGLRLIYYSQIVNDFQKGDIAEGYSVSREKKESFPLTVTSAQKNPTAFYLCASSTQGADYGYTFGSGTRLTVV.

The V gene is TRBV28, the J gene TRBJ1-6; possibly TRBD1 for D (5 bases). Germline assignment: CDR1 MDHEN and CDR2 SYDVKM. The CDR3 totals 14 residues. V was clipped by 2 bases and J by 11 bases, with 13 bases between them. The CDR3 DNA reads TGTGCCAGCAGTTTAGGTGGCGGGGGGGCACCCCTCCACTTT. Translating gives CASSLGGGGAPLHF.

The chain is built from TRBV5-8 and TRBJ2-7, with TRBD1 matching over 10 bases. The germline gives CDR1 SGHTS, CDR2 YDEGEE. Trimming took 4 bases from V and 3 from J; bases not matched to a gene: 7. The CDR3 has 15 amino acids. CDR3 residues: CASSLTGGGFYEQYF. The CDR3, as DNA: TGTGCCAGCAGCCTGACAGGGGGCGGCTTCTACGAGCAGTACTTC.